A selection of T cell receptor beta chains follows, all from one sample in a study of T cell responses to AZD1222 COVID-19 vaccine. This table comes from immunoSEQ multiplex PCR, and its TCRdb copy is limited to in-frame clones, with some not included. The sample carries 130,000 or so clones, about 94% recorded once. Here the sequenced sample was peripheral blood, taken on day 0 of AZD1222 vaccination. The receptors here all came from an adult in good health. CDR3s include the opening cysteine and the closing phenylalanine or tryptophan.

v_call	j_call	cdr3_aa
TRBV5-1	TRBJ2-7	CASSLAGWEQYF
TRBV4-1	TRBJ2-1	CASSQWTSGSGGYNEQFF
TRBV6-2/TRBV6-3	TRBJ1-1	CASSWGNTEAFF
TRBV30	TRBJ1-1	CASQAEWNTEAFF
TRBV7-9	TRBJ1-4	CASSQGQNNEKLFF
TRBV30	TRBJ1-1	CAWSFSDEAFF
TRBV7-9	TRBJ2-7	CASSPDRASYEQYF
TRBV6-5	TRBJ1-1	CASSYSTQGDTEAFF
TRBV14	TRBJ2-3	CASSLDLSTTDTQYF
TRBV6-5	TRBJ2-7	CASSGSGLYNYEQYF
TRBV18	TRBJ2-2	CASSPPGYGTANTGELFF
TRBV6-6	TRBJ1-2	CASRNAATGHGYTF
TRBV11-2	TRBJ2-7	CASSLNPTGAGEQYF
TRBV2	TRBJ1-2	CASRREGGPYGYTF
TRBV18	TRBJ1-1	CASSDRGDTEAFF
TRBV7-2	TRBJ1-3	CASSLGSGGDSGNTIYF
TRBV3-1/TRBV3-2	TRBJ2-7	CASSQGHIAGGLGYEQYF
TRBV29-1	TRBJ1-2	CSAWGQTTSYGYTF
TRBV15	TRBJ2-3	CATSRERVIGTDTQYF
TRBV6-6	TRBJ2-7	CASSYGTGVYEQYF
TRBV6-5	TRBJ2-2	CASSPRAENTGELFF
TRBV19	TRBJ2-2	CASSTPGGTNTGELFF
TRBV28	TRBJ2-7	CASSTYYEQYF
TRBV6-5	TRBJ2-1	CASSRLAADHNEQFF
TRBV28	TRBJ1-6	CASSLDGVGNSPLHF